Shown below are 25 T cell receptor beta chains from a single sample sequenced in a study of T cells in Graves' hyperthyroidism and ophthalmopathy. The source material, RNA transcripts, was used to amplify TCR beta CDR3 regions. First-round RT-PCR with HTBI primers amplified the TCR CDR3 region. TCRdb called the multiplex PCR reads again in MiXCR, with one record for every CDR3 protein. The table includes over 450,000 distinct CDR3 sequences, under 20% detected once. The sequencing sample was made of blood. The receptors shown here come from a woman aged 18-35 years with Graves' ophthalmopathy.

This clonotype showed up just a few times. The chain uses TRBV28 and TRBJ2-1; TRBD2 might be the D (5 bases). The length of the CDR3 is 14 residues. Germline CDR1 MDHEN, CDR2 SYDVKM. Trimming removed 5 bases from V and 7 bases from J, with 15 bases in between. The CDR3 spells CASSPITRPNEQFF. CDR3 nucleotide sequence: TGTGCCAGCAGTCCTATAACTAGGCCTAATGAGCAGTTCTTC.

The rearrangement joins TRBV6-1 to TRBJ2-1; 7 bases fit TRBD1. The germline gives CDR1 MNHNS, CDR2 SASEGT. V gave up 1 base and J gave up 3 bases; unmatched junction bases: 6. The CDR3 contains 16 residues. The DNA for the CDR3 is TGTGCCAGCAGTGAAGTGCTCAGGGGGTACTACAATGAGCAGTTCTTC. As protein: CASSEVLRGYYNEQFF.

This chain's CDR3 is CASSSQGTSGGAVHTQYF. The CDR3, as DNA: TGTGCCAGCAGCTCCCAAGGGACTAGCGGGGGGGCGGTACATACGCAGTATTTT. V and J are TRBV7-2 and TRBJ2-3, with 16 nucleotides matching TRBD2. Germline V gives CDR1 SGHTA, CDR2 FQGNSA. The CDR3 extends over 18 amino acids. The J segment lost 7 bases and the V segment lost 4 bases, leaving 11 bases of the junction unmatched.

This clonotype was seen only a few times. DNA for the CDR3: TGTGCCAGCAGCTTAATGGCCCTGGACAGGGGGCGCACAGATACGCAGTATTTT. Encoded protein: CASSLMALDRGRTDTQYF. This chain connects TRBV5-6 to TRBJ2-3; 11 nucleotides align to TRBD1. V was pared by 2 bases and J by 1 base, with 9 bases of the junction left unmatched. Looked up from germline, CDR1 is SGHDT and CDR2 is YYEEEE. CDR3 length: 18 amino acids.

Note on this clonotype: This may arise from a read error, as a much more abundant clone is one base away. The rearrangement uses TRBV6-1 and TRBJ1-2; no definite D call. CDR3 size: 16 residues. Germline CDR1 MNHNS, CDR2 SASEGT. The V end lost 6 bases, the J end lost 3 bases, and 20 bases lay between the germline ends. The CDR3 protein is CASSPDYKVVDYGYTF. The CDR3 nucleotides read TGTGCCAGCAGCCCCGATTACAAGGTGGTAGACTATGGCTACACCTTC.

The chain joins TRBV4-1 to TRBJ2-6; 7 bases match TRBD1. The CDR3 extends over 19 amino acids. Per the germline V gene, CDR1 is MGHRA and CDR2 is YSYEKL. The ends lost 0 bases at V and 0 bases at J; junction bases unmatched: 8. CDR3 in amino acids: CASSQEMYDRVSGANVLTF. The CDR3 bases are TGCGCCAGCAGCCAAGAAATGTACGACAGGGTCTCTGGGGCCAACGTCCTGACTTTC.

A remark on this clonotype: A read error may be the cause here, since a much bigger clone is one base away. The V and J genes are TRBV5-6 and TRBJ2-3; the D is unclear. Germline CDR1 reads SGHDT; CDR2 reads YYEEEE. Trimming left V 7 bases short and J 6 bases short, with 18 bases between. The CDR3 extends over 14 amino acids. CDR3 DNA sequence: TGTGCCAGCCGACCTGAATCCCGTCCGGATACGCAGTATTTT. It encodes CASRPESRPDTQYF.

This clonotype was counted many times. The V call is TRBV6-1, the J call TRBJ2-3; unclear D gene. Germline V lookup: CDR1 MNHNS, CDR2 SASEGT. The CDR3 is 16 amino acids. The V end lost 6 bases, the J end lost 0 bases, and 16 bases lay between the germline ends. The CDR3 nucleotides are TGTGCCAGCAGATTCCACCCCGGGCCTAGCACAGATACGCAGTATTTT. Translated: CASRFHPGPSTDTQYF.

Many counts were recorded for this clonotype. This chain links TRBV6-1 with TRBJ1-1; D is ambiguous. Trimming removed 2 bases from V and 4 bases from J, with 11 bases in between. The CDR3 loop spans 14 amino acids. Germline assignment: CDR1 MNHNS and CDR2 SASEGT. The CDR3 loop is CASSESPWGTEAFF. CDR3 sequence (DNA): TGTGCCAGCAGTGAATCTCCCTGGGGCACTGAAGCTTTCTTT.

This chain uses TRBV12-3 or TRBV12-4 with TRBJ2-5; D is unresolved. This CDR3 has 14 amino acids. Deletions cut 7 bases from V and 1 base from J, with 13 bases between. CDR3 coding DNA: TGTGCCAGCAAACCCAGCCTCCGCCAAGAGACCCAGTACTTC. Protein sequence: CASKPSLRQETQYF.

Ten or more counts support this clonotype. This chain joins TRBV7-9 and TRBJ1-1; D remains ambiguous. The CDR3 is 12 amino acids. V dropped 6 bases and J dropped 1 base, with 6 bases sitting between them. Germline CDR1 is SEHNR and CDR2 is FQNEAQ (reference sequence). This CDR3 reads CASRGPNTEAFF. The CDR3 region has the DNA TGTGCCAGCAGGGGTCCGAACACTGAAGCTTTCTTT. The full variable domain, rest sourced from reference TRBV7-9 and TRBJ1-1, is DTGVSQNPRHKITKRGQNVTFRCDPISEHNRLYWYRQTLGQGPEFLTYFQNEAQLEKSRLLSDRFSAERPKGSFSTLEIQRTEQGDSAMYLCASRGPNTEAFFGQGTRLTVV.

This clonotype showed up just once. J is TRBJ2-5 and V is TRBV13; no clear D gene. V lost 5 bases and J lost 3, with 7 bases in between. This CDR3 is built from 12 residues. Germline CDR1 PRHDT, CDR2 FYEKMQ (reference sequence). This CDR3 reads CASSVDEETQYF. The CDR3 DNA sequence: TGTGCCAGCAGCGTAGATGAAGAGACCCAGTACTTC.

In this sample, this clonotype turned up many times. The rearrangement joins TRBV12-3 or TRBV12-4 to TRBJ2-6, with a tentative D call TRBD1 (6 bases). Trimming took 4 bases from V and 0 from J, leaving 10 bases between them. The CDR3 has 16 amino acids. Here the CDR3 reads CASSSDSVSGANVLTF. The CDR3, as DNA: TGTGCCAGCAGTTCGGACAGCGTCTCTGGGGCCAACGTCCTGACTTTC.

The chain combines TRBV6-1 with TRBJ2-1, with 7 positions matching TRBD2. V lost 6 bases, J lost 0 bases, and 5 bases stayed unmatched. The length of the CDR3 is 15 residues. Germline assignment: CDR1 MNHNS and CDR2 SASEGT. The CDR3 DNA reads TGTGCCAGCAGGGCAGCGGGGAACTCCTACAATGAGCAGTTCTTC. Translation gives CASRAAGNSYNEQFF.

The chain carries TRBV19 and TRBJ1-1; no firm D call. The V end was cut by 1 base, the J end by 2 bases, with 14 bases between. Per the germline V gene, CDR1 is LNHDA and CDR2 is SQIVND (reference sequence). This CDR3 spans 16 amino acids. This CDR3 is CASSIGWETVNTEAFF. In nucleotides, the CDR3 is TGTGCCAGTAGTATAGGTTGGGAGACGGTTAACACTGAAGCTTTCTTT.

The chain links TRBV10-3 to TRBJ1-2; weak D call: TRBD1 (6 bases). In germline, CDR1 is ENHRY, CDR2 SYGVKD. The CDR3 is made up of 14 amino acids. The V end was cut by 10 bases, the J end by 6 bases, with 21 bases between. The CDR3 DNA reads as TGTGCCACAGGGGTGATGTCTAGGGGTGATGGCTACACCTTC. Protein: CATGVMSRGDGYTF.

The sample holds many counts of this clonotype. The gene calls are TRBV20-1 and TRBJ2-7, with 9 bases aligning to TRBD1. There are 16 residues in the CDR3. Germline CDR1 DFQATT, CDR2 SNEGSKA (reference sequence). Trimming at V came to 3 bases and at J to 1 base, leaving 10 bases not matched to a gene. The CDR3: CSASKARGQGSYEQYF. CDR3 bases: TGCAGTGCTAGTAAGGCCAGGGGACAGGGATCCTACGAGCAGTACTTC.

This clonotype occurred many times. J is TRBJ2-3 and V is TRBV5-1; 9 positions agree with TRBD1. Trimming took 4 bases from V and 6 from J; bases not matched to a gene: 6. The CDR3 extends over 14 amino acids. From germline, CDR1 is SGHRS and CDR2 YFSETQ. The CDR3 region is CASSRNRGLDTQYF. The DNA of the CDR3 is TGCGCCAGCAGCAGGAACAGGGGGCTCGATACGCAGTATTTT. Filled out from reference TRBV5-1 and TRBJ2-3, the complete variable domain reads KAGVTQTPRYLIKTRGQQVTLSCSPISGHRSVSWYQQTPGQGLQFLFEYFSETQRNKGNFPGRFSGRQFSNSRSEMNVSTLELGDSALYLCASSRNRGLDTQYFGPGTRLTVL.

With respect to this clonotype: This may be a read error, as it is one base from a much larger clone. The CDR3 end shows no conserved phenylalanine or tryptophan, and so a read error is likely. The CDR3 protein is CASSPGGGELFL. In DNA form, the CDR3 reads TGTGCCAGCAGCCCCGGTGGGGGGGAGCTGTTTCTT. V and J are TRBV7-3 and TRBJ2-2; the D is unclear. Germline lookup yields CDR1 SGHTA and CDR2 FQGTGA. Trimming removed 5 bases at V and 8 bases at J, with 9 bases between. The CDR3 is made up of 12 amino acids.

The chain joins TRBV5-1 to TRBJ2-5, with D maybe TRBD1 (6 bases). The CDR3 is 13 amino acids. Germline V gene lookup returns CDR1 SGHRS and CDR2 YFSETQ. Trimming took 4 bases from V and 5 from J, leaving 12 bases between them. The CDR3 nucleotides read TGCGCCAGCAGCCGAAACAGGGAGGAGACCCAGTACTTC. This gives the protein CASSRNREETQYF.

This clonotype was detected many times. The chain recombines TRBV20-1 with TRBJ1-5, with 8 positions matching TRBD1. With V trimmed by 1 base and J by 6 bases, 11 bases remained unmatched. The V gene's germline CDR1 is DFQATT and CDR2 SNEGSKA (reference sequence). The CDR3 runs to 16 residues. CDR3 coding DNA: TGCAGTGCTAGAGTAGAGGGCAGGGGGCGAGGTCAGCCCCAGCATTTT. Its translation is CSARVEGRGRGQPQHF.

The chain recombines TRBV5-4 with TRBJ1-1; 9 bases are shared with TRBD1. This CDR3 has 14 residues. The V and J ends lost 3 bases and 4 bases, in that order; junction bases with no gene match: 4. The germline CDR1 and CDR2 sequences are SGHNT and YYREEE (reference sequence). The CDR3 loop is CASSWSTGGTEAFF. The CDR3 nucleotides are TGTGCCAGCAGCTGGTCGACAGGGGGCACTGAAGCTTTCTTT.

There are many counts of this clonotype. CDR3 nucleotide sequence: TGTGCCAGCAGTCTTGACAGGGTTGCCACTGAAGCTTTCTTT. It translates to CASSLDRVATEAFF. J is TRBJ1-1 and V is TRBV6-4, with 7 bases matching TRBD1. The CDR3 is 14 residues long. V was pared by 5 bases and J by 4 bases, with 7 bases of the junction left unmatched. The germline gives CDR1 MRHNA, CDR2 SNTAGT.

The chain links TRBV20-1 to TRBJ2-7; 9 positions agree with TRBD2. CDR1 and CDR2 from the germline V gene are DFQATT and SNEGSKA (reference sequence). The CDR3 length is 13 residues. With 8 bases clipped from V and 2 bases from J, the junction kept 7 bases outside the gene matches. The CDR3: CSQSGLATYEQYF. The DNA of the CDR3 is TGCAGTCAATCGGGACTAGCCACCTACGAGCAGTACTTC.

This clonotype came up a few times. V usage is TRBV19 and J usage is TRBJ1-1; D is possibly TRBD1 (6 bases). Germline V gene lookup returns CDR1 LNHDA and CDR2 SQIVND (reference sequence). The CDR3 spans 14 residues. Trimming took 3 bases from V and 1 from J, leaving 9 bases between them. CDR3 protein: CASSMNRENTEAFF. Written as DNA, the CDR3 is TGTGCCAGTAGTATGAACAGGGAGAACACTGAAGCTTTCTTT.